These T cell receptor beta chains were read from a single sample in a study of response to subunit inactivated influenza vaccine. TCRdb fed the RT-PCR reads into MiXCR, producing one record per CDR3 protein. The sample lists roughly 520,000 distinct CDR3 sequences, about 25% occurring once. The sequencing used CD4+ T cells sorted from PBMCs, collected 4 to 6 days after vaccination. The source of these receptors is a man aged 50-59 years who received an inactivated influenza vaccine. Each CDR3 is given with its conserved first and last residue. D genes are given only for firm matches. The listing skips clone size in some rows; elsewhere it reads once, few, many or a size class.

V,D,J,size,DNA,CDR3
TRBV6-5,NA,TRBJ2-4,NA,TGTGCCAGCAGTTACTCGATGGGGGCAGGGGCGGGAGCCAAAAACATTCAGTACTTC,CASSYSMGAGAGAKNIQYF
TRBV15,TRBD1,TRBJ2-3,few,TGTGCCACCAGCCCGGGACAGGTTAGCACAGATACGCAGTATTTT,CATSPGQVSTDTQYF
TRBV4-2,NA,TRBJ1-3,NA,TGTGCCAGCAGCCAAGATTCCCGACAGAGCGAGCGAAACACCATATATTTT,CASSQDSRQSERNTIYF
TRBV12-3/TRBV12-4,NA,TRBJ2-7,few,TGTGCCAGCAGTGCCGGAGGGGCCGGATCCTACGAGCAGTACTTC,CASSAGGAGSYEQYF
TRBV12-3/TRBV12-4,NA,TRBJ2-1,NA,TGTGCCAGCAGTTCCTCCTTCTACAGGAGCTCCTACAATGAGCAGTTCTTC,CASSSSFYRSSYNEQFF
TRBV5-1,NA,TRBJ2-3,few,TGCGCCAGCAGCTTGACAGGCGACCTCACAGATACGCAGTATTTT,CASSLTGDLTDTQYF
TRBV12-3/TRBV12-4,NA,TRBJ2-3,NA,TGTGCCAGCAGTTTATGGTCAGACTCGGATACGCAGTATTTT,CASSLWSDSDTQYF
TRBV5-1,TRBD1,TRBJ2-1,many,TGCGCCAGCAGCCCAGGGGGCAACAATGAGCAGTTCTTC,CASSPGGNNEQFF
TRBV7-2,NA,TRBJ1-6,few,TGTGCCAGCAGCTCACAGACTAAATCACCCCTCCACTTT,CASSSQTKSPLHF
TRBV20-1,NA,TRBJ1-4,NA,TGCAGTGCCATTTACCAACCCCCTAATGAAAAACTGTTTTTT,CSAIYQPPNEKLFF
TRBV7-9,NA,TRBJ1-1,NA,TGTGCCAGCAGCTTAGTGGAGGGGGGGAACACTGAAGCTTTCTTT,CASSLVEGGNTEAFF
TRBV7-2,NA,TRBJ1-5,few,TGTGCCAGCAGCTTACAAGGGCAGTATAGCAATCAGCCCCAGCATTTT,CASSLQGQYSNQPQHF
TRBV29-1,TRBD2,TRBJ2-1,NA,TGCAGCGTTGATACTAGCGGGAGCTCCTACAATGAGCAGTTCTTC,CSVDTSGSSYNEQFF
TRBV28,NA,TRBJ2-3,NA,TGTGCCAGCAAGTTCGAAGATACGCAGTATTTT,CASKFEDTQYF
TRBV5-1,NA,TRBJ2-7,once,TGCGCCAGCAGCTTGCCCCGGGACACGGCAACCTACGAGCAGTACTTC,CASSLPRDTATYEQYF
TRBV11-2,TRBD1,TRBJ2-5,few,TGTGCCAGCAGCTATCAGGGGGCACAAGAGACCCAGTACTTC,CASSYQGAQETQYF
TRBV19,NA,TRBJ1-5,NA,TGTGCCAGTACCCTGTCTTGGGGGAGCAATCAGCCCCAGCATTTT,CASTLSWGSNQPQHF
TRBV9,NA,TRBJ2-7,NA,TGTGCCAGCAGCGTAGGGGTCAGAGCCTACGAGCAGTACTTC,CASSVGVRAYEQYF
TRBV7-8,TRBD1,TRBJ1-1,NA,TGTGCCAGCAGCTTAGCTAGGGCAGGGGGAACTGAAGCTTTCTTT,CASSLARAGGTEAFF
TRBV5-1,TRBD1,TRBJ1-1,NA,TGCGCCAGCAGCACCGGGACAGGGATGAACACTGAAGCTTTCTTT,CASSTGTGMNTEAFF
TRBV6-1,TRBD2,TRBJ2-1,NA,TGTGTCAGCAGTGATAGCGGGAGGGCCCGGAATGAGCAGTTCTTC,CVSSDSGRARNEQFF
TRBV6-5,NA,TRBJ2-2,few,TGTGCCAGCAGTTACTCGAGGAAGGCCGGGGAGCTGTTTTTT,CASSYSRKAGELFF
TRBV7-6,NA,TRBJ2-3,few,TGTGCCAGCAGCCGACAACATACTAGCACAGATACGCAGTATTTT,CASSRQHTSTDTQYF
TRBV27,TRBD2,TRBJ2-3,NA,TGTGCCAGCAGGGAGGACGGGAGGAGGTTCACAGATACGCAGTATTTT,CASREDGRRFTDTQYF
TRBV28,NA,TRBJ1-4,few,TGTGCCAGCAGTTTAGTTGGGACCACCTTATCGGGTGAAAAACTGTTTTTT,CASSLVGTTLSGEKLFF
TRBV10-3,TRBD1,TRBJ2-2,NA,TGTGCCATCAGTGAGCGGGGACAGGGGGCGACCGGGGAGCTGTTTTTT,CAISERGQGATGELFF
TRBV20-1,NA,TRBJ1-1,few,TGCAGTGCTAACCAAGGAGGGGTGAACACTGAAGCTTTCTTT,CSANQGGVNTEAFF
TRBV5-4,NA,TRBJ1-2,NA,TGTGCCAGCAGCTTGGTAAATCGGGACTTATTTGGCTACACCTTC,CASSLVNRDLFGYTF
TRBV20-1,NA,TRBJ2-3,few,TGCAGTGCTAGCGGAACCACAGATACGCAGTATTTT,CSASGTTDTQYF
TRBV6-2/TRBV6-3,NA,TRBJ1-5,NA,TGTGCCAGCAGCCTCGGTAGTAATAGCAATCAGCCCCAGCATTTT,CASSLGSNSNQPQHF
TRBV20-1,NA,TRBJ2-7,NA,TGCAGTGCAGGACGGAGAACTACCTACGAGCAGTACTTC,CSAGRRTTYEQYF
TRBV7-2,NA,TRBJ1-2,few,TGTGCCAGCAGCTTAGGGCCGACAGCCCACACCTTC,CASSLGPTAHTF
TRBV20-1,NA,TRBJ2-1,few,TGCAGTGCGTGGTCGGGAGTAAGGAATGAGCAGTTCTTC,CSAWSGVRNEQFF
TRBV2,NA,TRBJ1-5,NA,TGTGCCAGCACGGGAAGCTTCAATCAGCCCCAGCATTTT,CASTGSFNQPQHF
TRBV20-1,NA,TRBJ2-5,few,TGCAGTGCTCCTCCGGGATCGGACCTGGGGGAGACCCAGTACTTC,CSAPPGSDLGETQYF
TRBV18,TRBD1,TRBJ2-3,NA,TGTGCCAGCTCACCTAGCGGAACAGGGGGCCAAGATACGCAGTATTTT,CASSPSGTGGQDTQYF
TRBV5-1,TRBD2,TRBJ2-1,NA,TGCGCCAGCGAAATCAATTGGGAGCCTAGCGGATTGAATGAGCAGTTCTTC,CASEINWEPSGLNEQFF
TRBV20-1,TRBD1,TRBJ2-5,few,TGCAGTGCTATAAGGACAGGGTTCCAAGAGACCCAGTACTTC,CSAIRTGFQETQYF
TRBV5-1,NA,TRBJ2-7,NA,TGCGCCAGCAGCGGATCGACAGCATCCTACGAGCAGTACTTC,CASSGSTASYEQYF
TRBV10-3,NA,TRBJ2-2,few,TGTGCCATCAGTGAAGGAGGGAACACCGGGGAGCTGTTTTTT,CAISEGGNTGELFF
TRBV6-1,NA,TRBJ1-5,NA,TGTGCCAGCAGGCCCGGGAGGGACCACCAGCCCCAGCATTTT,CASRPGRDHQPQHF
TRBV4-3,NA,TRBJ1-4,NA,TGCGCCAGCAGCCAAGATCAACGGATTAATGAAAAACTGTTTTTT,CASSQDQRINEKLFF
TRBV6-1,NA,TRBJ1-2,NA,TGTGCCAGCACCTCGCGGGTTCAGTCTAACTATGGCTACACCTTC,CASTSRVQSNYGYTF
TRBV11-2,NA,TRBJ2-7,NA,TGTGCCAGCAGCCTCAGGGGTATGGGGCCCTACGAGCAGTACTTC,CASSLRGMGPYEQYF
TRBV6-2/TRBV6-3,TRBD2,TRBJ2-4,few,TGTGCCAGCAGTTACCCTAGTCTAGCGGGAGTCCTAGCCAAAAACATTCAGTACTTC,CASSYPSLAGVLAKNIQYF